The text below deals with one TCR beta chain. Its antigen is undetermined. The data were obtained in a study of cytomegalovirus exposure and HLA in healthy donors. Germline assignment: CDR1 SNHLY and CDR2 FYNNEI. The CDR3 is made up of 13 amino acids. Trimming pared 9 bases from V and 2 bases from J, leaving 13 bases between. The study ran its PCR with 60 Vbeta and 13 Jbeta primers. In the original processing: Counted up in a later analysis, unique TCR beta chains came to about 80 million, with around 9.9 million shared. Produced via immunoSEQ multiplex PCR; TCRdb's table is partial and in-frame only. V and J calls and clone size are given by that table; D and trimming were obtained from the DNA. The table includes some 120,000 clones, over 60% detected once. Points from the study as a whole: Later analysis demonstrated an association between a missense DCLRE1C variant and TCR beta V- and J-gene trimming. For most TCR sequences rarity was the rule, although some public TCRs occurred in many donors. The study recorded more than 150 TCR beta chains that were cytomegalovirus-associated.

The sequencing input was PBMCs. This sequence was found in a man aged 35 to 55 in good health and CMV-seropositive. The chain links TRBV2 to TRBJ1-2; possible D gene TRBD1, 5 bases. In nucleotides, the CDR3 is TGTGCCAGTACCAGACAGAGAAACTATGGCTACACCTTC. It specifies CASTRQRNYGYTF.